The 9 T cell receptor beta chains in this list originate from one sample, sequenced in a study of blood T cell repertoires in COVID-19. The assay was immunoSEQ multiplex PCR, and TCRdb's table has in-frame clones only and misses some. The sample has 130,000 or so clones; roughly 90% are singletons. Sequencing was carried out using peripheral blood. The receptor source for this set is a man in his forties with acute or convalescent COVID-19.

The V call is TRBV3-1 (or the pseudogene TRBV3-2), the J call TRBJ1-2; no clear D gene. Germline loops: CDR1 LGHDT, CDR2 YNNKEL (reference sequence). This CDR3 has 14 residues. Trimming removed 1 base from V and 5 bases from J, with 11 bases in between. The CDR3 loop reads CASSQAQDLYGYTF. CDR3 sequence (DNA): TGTGCCAGCAGCCAAGCCCAGGATTTATATGGCTACACCTTC.

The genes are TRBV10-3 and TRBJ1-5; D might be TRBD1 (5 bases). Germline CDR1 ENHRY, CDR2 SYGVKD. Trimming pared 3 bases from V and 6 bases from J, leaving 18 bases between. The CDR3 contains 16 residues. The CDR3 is CAISENRSPGGQPQHF. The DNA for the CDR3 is TGTGCCATCAGTGAAAATCGGAGCCCCGGGGGTCAGCCCCAGCATTTT.

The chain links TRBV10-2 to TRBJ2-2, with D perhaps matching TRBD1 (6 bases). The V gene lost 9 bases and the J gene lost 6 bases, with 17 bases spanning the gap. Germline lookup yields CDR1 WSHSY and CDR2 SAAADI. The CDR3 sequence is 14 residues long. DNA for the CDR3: TGCGCCAGTTGGGACACACGAACCTCCGGGGAGCTGTTTTTT. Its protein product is CASWDTRTSGELFF.

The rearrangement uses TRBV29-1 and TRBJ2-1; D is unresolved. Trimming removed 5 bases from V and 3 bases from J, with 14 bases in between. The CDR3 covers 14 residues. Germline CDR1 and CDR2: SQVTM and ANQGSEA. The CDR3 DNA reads TGCAGCGTTAATCCCCCGAGCGACTACAATGAGCAGTTCTTC. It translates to CSVNPPSDYNEQFF.

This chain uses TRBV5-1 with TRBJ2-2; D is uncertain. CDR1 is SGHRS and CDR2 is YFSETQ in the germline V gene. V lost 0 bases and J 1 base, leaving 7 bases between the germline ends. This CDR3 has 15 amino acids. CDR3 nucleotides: TGCGCCAGCAGCTTGGGGAACAGGAACACCGGGGAGCTGTTTTTT. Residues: CASSLGNRNTGELFF.

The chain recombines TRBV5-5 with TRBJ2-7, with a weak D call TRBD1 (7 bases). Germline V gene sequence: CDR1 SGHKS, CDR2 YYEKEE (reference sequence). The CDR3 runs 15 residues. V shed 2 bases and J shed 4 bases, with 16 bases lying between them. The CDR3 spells CASSFRLTGTYEQYF. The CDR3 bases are TGTGCCAGCAGCTTTCGTTTGACAGGGACTTACGAGCAGTACTTC.

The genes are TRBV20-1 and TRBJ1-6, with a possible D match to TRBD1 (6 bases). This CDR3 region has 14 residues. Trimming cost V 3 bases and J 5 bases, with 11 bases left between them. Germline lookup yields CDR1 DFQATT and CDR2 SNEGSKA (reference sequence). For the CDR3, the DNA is TGCAGTGCTAGTGCACCAGGGGATAATTCACCCCTCCACTTT. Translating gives CSASAPGDNSPLHF.

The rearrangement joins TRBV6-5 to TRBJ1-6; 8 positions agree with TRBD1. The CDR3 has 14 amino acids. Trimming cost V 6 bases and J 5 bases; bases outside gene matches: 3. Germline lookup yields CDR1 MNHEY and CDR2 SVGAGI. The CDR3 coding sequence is TGTGCCAGCAGCCCGACAGGGGATAATTCACCCCTCCACTTT. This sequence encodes CASSPTGDNSPLHF.

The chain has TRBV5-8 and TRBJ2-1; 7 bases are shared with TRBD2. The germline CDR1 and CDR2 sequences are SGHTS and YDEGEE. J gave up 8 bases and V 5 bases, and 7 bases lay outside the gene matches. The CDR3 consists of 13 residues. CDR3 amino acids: CASRYRGVYEQFF. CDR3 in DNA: TGTGCCAGCAGATACCGGGGGGTATATGAGCAGTTCTTC.